This TCR beta chain was sequenced for a study of shared clonotypes between healthy human individuals. Regarding the study as a whole: Clonotype sharing among the donors was expected to vary with sequencing depth.

This CDR3 has 15 amino acids. Between the trimmed V and J ends, which lost 2 bases and 4 bases, there was a span of 15 bases. In germline, CDR1 is SGHDT, CDR2 YYEEEE. In the case of this clone: Its antigen is not known.

At deep level, the assay was performed. This table comes from immunoSEQ multiplex PCR, and its TCRdb copy is limited to in-frame clones, with some not included. The sample holds 900,000 to 1,200,000 clones, approximately 80% seen once. This clonotype originated in a man aged 18-30 years in good health. Some clones in this sample may be carry-over from other donors' samples. This chain uses TRBV5-6 with TRBJ2-5; no definite D call. Sample: memory CD4+ T cells from PBMCs. Stated subset: CD45RA-negative fraction. The CDR3 region has the DNA TGTGCCAGCAGCTTAAAGCGACGATCGGGAGAGACCCAGTACTTC. Protein sequence: CASSLKRRSGETQYF.